This TCR beta chain was observed in a study of beta chain features in type 1 diabetes. cDNA synthesis used the whole RNA isolate, giving expressed TCRB sequences. Clones were read by immunoSEQ multiplex PCR, and TCRdb kept only the in-frame ones, dropping some. The sample yields 120,000 to 150,000 clones, 6.9% seen once. V dropped 0 bases and J dropped 6; count of bases not matched to a gene: 8. CDR1 WSHSY and CDR2 SAAADI come from the germline V gene. The CDR3 covers 18 residues. The source material was central memory CD4+ T cells from blood. The receptor comes from a woman aged 30 to 39 in good health. The chain is built from TRBV10-2 and TRBJ2-1; 13 bases align to TRBD2. DNA for the CDR3: TGCGCCAGCAGTGAGTCGTTCGGGACTAGCGGGATCGGCAATGAGCAGTTCTTC. It is translated as CASSESFGTSGIGNEQFF.